The next 26 T cell receptor beta chains were all read from a single sample in a study of T-cell reconstitution after alpha-beta-depleted transplantation in children (dated by TCRdb to about 2016). Library preparation was by PCR. The instrument given in TCRdb is Illumina HiSeq 2500. TCR libraries were prepared with molecular barcoding, using unique molecular identifiers to normalize TCRbeta repertoire quantification. TCRdb trimmed public reads at Q25 via fastp, called clones via MiXCR and kept in-frame beta chains. Records with the same CDR3 protein are collapsed into one entry carrying the most frequent genes and DNA. The sample records hundreds of thousands of distinct CDR3 sequences, around 12% of which are singletons. The ten largest clones capture 4.5% to 6% of the sample. The sample was PBMCs from the stem cell graft donor, taken from the stem cell graft. The receptors were gathered from a human donor who donated a stem cell graft to a child with combined immunodeficiency.

The sample holds a few counts of this clonotype. V gene TRBV7-2 combines with J gene TRBJ1-6; D is unresolved. CDR3 size: 15 residues. Between the trimmed V and J ends, which lost 5 bases and 3 bases, there was a span of 11 bases. Germline V lookup: CDR1 SGHTA, CDR2 FQGNSA. CDR3 DNA sequence: TGTGCCAGCAGCCCCAGGAGGGACTATAATTCACCCCTCCACTTT. Translating gives CASSPRRDYNSPLHF.

This clonotype has more than one count but fewer than ten. The chain employs TRBV4-2 and TRBJ2-5, with D possibly matching TRBD2 (6 bases). V was pared by 4 bases and J by 5 bases, with 11 bases between. The CDR3 totals 13 residues. Per germline, CDR1 LGHNA and CDR2 YNFKEQ. The CDR3 loop is CASSRDGGETQYF. CDR3 bases: TGTGCCAGCAGCCGCGATGGGGGGGAGACCCAGTACTTC.

This clonotype was seen at least ten times. The rearrangement uses TRBV7-9 and TRBJ2-1; 10 bases map to TRBD2. CDR3 length equals 15 residues. Germline assignment: CDR1 SEHNR and CDR2 FQNEAQ (reference sequence). Losses at the gene ends were 3 bases for V and 2 bases for J; bases not matched to a gene: 1. DNA for the CDR3: TGTGCCAGCAGCTTGGGACTAGCGACCTACAATGAGCAGTTCTTC. This translates into CASSLGLATYNEQFF. Combining the CDR3 with reference TRBV7-9 and TRBJ2-1 gives the whole variable domain DTGVSQNPRHKITKRGQNVTFRCDPISEHNRLYWYRQTLGQGPEFLTYFQNEAQLEKSRLLSDRFSAERPKGSFSTLEIQRTEQGDSAMYLCASSLGLATYNEQFFGPGTRLTVL.

This clonotype was seen many times. The V gene is TRBV7-6, the J gene TRBJ1-4, with D hard to call. This CDR3 has 14 amino acids. Deletions cut 5 bases from V and 0 bases from J, with 7 bases between. Germline CDR1 is SGHVS and CDR2 is FNYEAQ. In DNA, the CDR3 is TGTGCCAGCAGCCAAGTTGCAACTAATGAAAAACTGTTTTTT. Translated: CASSQVATNEKLFF.

This sequence joins TRBV24-1 and TRBJ2-1; 10 nucleotides line up with TRBD2. The germline CDR1 and CDR2 sequences are KGHDR and SFDVKD. This CDR3 spans 16 amino acids. Trimming took 1 base from V and 8 from J; bases not matched to a gene: 7. The CDR3 sequence: CATSDFQREGFHEQFF. CDR3 sequence (DNA): TGTGCCACCAGTGATTTCCAGCGGGAGGGTTTTCATGAGCAGTTCTTC.

This clonotype was seen more than once but under ten times. The chain uses TRBV6-2 or TRBV6-3 and TRBJ1-1; maybe TRBD1 (6 bases). CDR1 is MNHEY and CDR2 is SVGEGT in the germline V gene. The V end lost 0 bases, the J end lost 0 bases, and 11 bases lay between the germline ends. The CDR3 contains 16 residues. CDR3 sequence: CASSYSTGSMNTEAFF. For the CDR3, the DNA is TGTGCCAGCAGTTACTCCACAGGGTCCATGAACACTGAAGCTTTCTTT.

The chain has TRBV7-8 and TRBJ2-5; D unclear. The CDR3 sequence is 15 residues long. Per the germline V gene, CDR1 is SGHVS and CDR2 is FQNEAQ. V was cut by 1 base and J by 7 bases, with 16 bases left in between. The CDR3 sequence: CASSLVRLRRGTQYF. In DNA form, the CDR3 reads TGTGCCAGCAGCTTAGTTAGGTTGCGAAGAGGGACCCAGTACTTC.

The rearrangement links TRBV5-5 to TRBJ2-1; the match to TRBD1 covers 11 bases. Germline CDR1 is SGHKS and CDR2 is YYEKEE (reference sequence). J gave up 9 bases and V 5 bases, and 10 bases lay outside the gene matches. The CDR3 has 15 residues. The CDR3 bases are TGTGCCAGCAGTGCCGGGACAGGGGGGCGGTTTGAGCAGTTCTTC. It is translated as CASSAGTGGRFEQFF.

The chain has TRBV5-5 and TRBJ2-1, with TRBD2 as a possible D gene (5 bases). This CDR3 has 16 residues. The germline gives CDR1 SGHKS, CDR2 YYEKEE (reference sequence). The germline V and J ends were trimmed by 4 bases and 2 bases, with 16 bases remaining between them. CDR3 in amino acids: CASSLAGNTPYNEQFF. The CDR3 region has the DNA TGTGCCAGCAGCCTAGCAGGCAATACCCCCTACAATGAGCAGTTCTTC.

This clonotype has a count of ten or more. The V call is TRBV6-2 or TRBV6-3, the J call TRBJ2-1; tentative D call: TRBD1 (6 bases). The CDR3 is 17 amino acids. V lost 0 bases, J lost 0 bases, and 12 bases lay in between. CDR1 MNHEY and CDR2 SVGEGT come from the germline V gene. The CDR3 DNA reads TGTGCCAGCAGTTACTCGGGCAGGGGAAGCTCCTACAATGAGCAGTTCTTC. As protein: CASSYSGRGSSYNEQFF.

Only a few counts were recorded for this clonotype. The chain recombines TRBV7-2 with TRBJ2-5, with 7 bases lining up with TRBD1. Germline V gives CDR1 SGHTA, CDR2 FQGNSA. This CDR3 contains 16 residues. The J segment lost 2 bases and the V segment lost 5 bases, leaving 11 bases of the junction unmatched. DNA for the CDR3: TGTGCCAGCAGCCTGGGTGGACAGGCCCTTCAAGAGACCCAGTACTTC. Its protein is CASSLGGQALQETQYF.

CDR3: CASGLVPGDFTTMNTEAFF. The CDR3 bases are TGTGCTAGTGGTTTGGTACCCGGTGATTTTACAACTATGAACACTGAAGCTTTCTTT. The genes are TRBV12-5 and TRBJ1-1; unclear D gene. CDR1 is LGHNT and CDR2 is FRNRAP in the germline V gene. The V end was cut by 0 bases, the J end by 0 bases, with 20 bases between. This CDR3 has 19 amino acids.

This clonotype was detected only a few times. The chain carries TRBV9 and TRBJ2-1; D perhaps matches TRBD2 (6 bases). Trimming left V 4 bases short and J 0 bases short, with 14 bases between. The CDR3 has 16 amino acids. Germline CDR1 reads SGDLS; CDR2 reads YYNGEE. The CDR3 protein is CASSRDFLSSYNEQFF. The CDR3 bases are TGTGCCAGCAGCCGGGACTTTTTGAGCTCCTACAATGAGCAGTTCTTC.

The CDR3 reads CASSLWPGLNGYGYTF. In DNA form, the CDR3 reads TGTGCCAGCAGCTTGTGGCCAGGGCTTAATGGCTATGGCTACACCTTC. The chain carries TRBV5-6 and TRBJ1-2, with D tentatively TRBD1 (5 bases). This CDR3 comprises 16 residues. CDR1 SGHDT and CDR2 YYEEEE come from the germline V gene. Trimming stripped 1 base from V and 4 bases from J, with 17 bases between.

The table lists this clonotype with a few counts. The rearrangement links TRBV28 to TRBJ2-2; 9 nucleotides agree with TRBD1. Germline CDR1 MDHEN, CDR2 SYDVKM. CDR3 length: 16 residues. J was trimmed by 4 bases and V by 7 bases; bases with no gene match: 10. DNA for the CDR3: TGTGCCAGCACCCTCCCCCGGGGACAGGGCACCGGGGAGCTGTTTTTT. Its protein is CASTLPRGQGTGELFF.

The CDR3 region is CASSPGPGGAPYNEQFF. CDR3 DNA: TGTGCCAGCAGCCCAGGGCCCGGGGGGGCCCCTTACAATGAGCAGTTCTTC. The chain has TRBV14 and TRBJ2-1, with 8 positions matching TRBD2. Germline trimming cut 4 bases from V and 4 bases from J; bases unmatched to any gene: 12. The CDR3 has 17 residues. Germline CDR1 is SGHDN and CDR2 is FVKESK. Full variable domain (rest looked up from reference TRBV14 and TRBJ2-1): EAGVTQFPSHSVIEKGQTVTLRCDPISGHDNLYWYRRVMGKEIKFLLHFVKESKQDESGMPNNRFLAERTGGTYSTLKVQPAELEDSGVYFCASSPGPGGAPYNEQFFGPGTRLTVL.

V gene TRBV19 combines with J gene TRBJ1-5; unclear D gene. Trimming removed 0 bases from V and 1 base from J, with 4 bases in between. This CDR3 is 14 amino acids long. CDR1 LNHDA and CDR2 SQIVND come from the germline V gene (reference sequence). The DNA of the CDR3 is TGTGCCAGTAGTATAGATGGAAGCAATCAGCCCCAGCATTTT. This translates into CASSIDGSNQPQHF.

In nucleotides, the CDR3 is TGTGCCAGCAGCCCCGACGGGACTAGCGGGAACTACGAGCAGTACTTC. Its protein is CASSPDGTSGNYEQYF. The chain combines TRBV14 with TRBJ2-7; 13 positions match TRBD2. Germline-derived CDR1 and CDR2 are SGHDN and FVKESK. Germline trimming cut 4 bases from V and 3 bases from J; bases unmatched to any gene: 6. This CDR3 has 16 residues.

The chain carries TRBV29-1 and TRBJ2-1; 13 nucleotides match TRBD2. CDR1 SQVTM and CDR2 ANQGSEA come from the germline V gene. The CDR3 covers 15 residues. The CDR3 spells CSVGGTSGAYNEQFF. The CDR3 DNA is TGCTCGGTCGGGGGGACTAGCGGGGCCTACAATGAGCAGTTCTTC.

This clonotype has a count of ten or more. The chain couples TRBV12-3 or TRBV12-4 to TRBJ1-2; D possibly corresponds to TRBD1 (6 bases). V shed 5 bases and J shed 8 bases, with 15 bases lying between them. The CDR3 is 13 amino acids. In DNA, the CDR3 is TGTGCCAGCAGTCCAGGGGTTTCAGTGGGCTACACCTTC. Protein product: CASSPGVSVGYTF.

The chain uses TRBV5-1 and TRBJ2-7, with 9 bases that match TRBD2. CDR1 and CDR2 (germline): SGHRS, YFSETQ. The CDR3 has 14 residues. The V and J ends lost 5 bases and 4 bases, in that order; junction bases with no gene match: 7. CDR3: CASRTAGGAYEQYF. The CDR3 coding sequence is TGCGCCAGCAGGACGGCGGGAGGGGCGTACGAGCAGTACTTC.

This clonotype appeared many times. V usage is TRBV24-1 and J usage is TRBJ2-3, with TRBD2 matching 7 bases. The CDR3 is 14 amino acids. Trimming removed 4 bases from V and 1 base from J; junction bases left unmatched: 1. Germline lookup yields CDR1 KGHDR and CDR2 SFDVKD. CDR3 sequence reads: CATSDRGGTDTQYF. DNA for the CDR3: TGTGCCACCAGTGACCGGGGGGGCACAGATACGCAGTATTTT.

V is TRBV5-1 and J is TRBJ2-7; TRBD1 might be the D (6 bases). Germline CDR1 reads SGHRS; CDR2 reads YFSETQ. This CDR3 region has 15 residues. The V end was cut by 4 bases, the J end by 4 bases, with 18 bases between. CDR3 in DNA: TGCGCCAGCAGCCGTACTTCGAGGGGGAATTACGAGCAGTACTTC. It codes for CASSRTSRGNYEQYF.

The J gene is TRBJ2-3, the V gene TRBV12-3 or TRBV12-4, with D unresolved. The germline V and J ends were trimmed by 5 bases and 7 bases, with 7 bases remaining between them. The CDR3 has 11 amino acids. The CDR3 sequence is CASSLRHTQYF. The CDR3 region has the DNA TGTGCCAGCAGTCTAAGGCATACGCAGTATTTT.

V usage is TRBV25-1 and J usage is TRBJ2-1; D uncertain. The germline CDR1 and CDR2 sequences are MGHDK and SYGVNS. The CDR3 runs 16 residues. Between the trimmed V and J ends, which lost 3 bases and 8 bases, there was a span of 20 bases. The CDR3 bases are TGTGCCAGCAGTGAGAGAGATTGGGTACAAAGCGATGAGCAGTTCTTC. It is translated as CASSERDWVQSDEQFF.

V usage is TRBV12-3 or TRBV12-4 and J usage is TRBJ2-2; 10 bases are shared with TRBD1. V lost 5 bases to trimming and J lost 7 bases; unmatched junction nucleotides: 7. CDR3 length equals 15 residues. In nucleotides, the CDR3 is TGTGCCAGCAGTCTCCCGGGACAGGGGATCGGGGAGCTGTTTTTT. This encodes CASSLPGQGIGELFF.